This T cell receptor (beta chain) was profiled in a study of cytomegalovirus exposure and HLA in healthy donors. General study results and limits: TCR beta V segments were, for the most part, productive about 87% or about 30% of the time in an earlier analysis. Some V segments (TRBV6-2 and TRBV6-3 among them) were excluded as indistinguishable. Differences between HLA loci emerged in a later analysis of TCR association rates, with DRB1 most and HLA-C fewest. Reports showed the classifier diagnosing cytomegalovirus status with high specificity and sensitivity.

To note about this clone: The antigen remains unidentified.

PCR was performed using 60 Vbeta and 13 Jbeta primers. Assay: immunoSEQ multiplex PCR; the TCRdb copy retains only in-frame clones and omits some. The data show roughly 120,000 clones, around 86% seen once. This CDR3 comprises 14 residues. Germline CDR1 is SGHNT and CDR2 is YYREEE (reference sequence). The V end was cut by 4 bases, the J end by 1 base, with 11 bases between. The sequence was collected from a woman in her twenties or thirties in good health and CMV-seronegative. Sequences were obtained from PBMCs. The chain employs TRBV5-4 and TRBJ2-5; D is perhaps TRBD1 (6 bases). The CDR3, as DNA: TGTGCCAGCAGCCCTACAGGGTTCCAAGAGACCCAGTACTTC. Translation: CASSPTGFQETQYF.